Ten or more counts support the clone carrying this TCR beta chain. Its cognate antigen is unknown. This record belongs to a study of T-cell reconstitution after alpha-beta-depleted transplantation in children. Points from the study as a whole: Where alpha-beta T cells came from about two months after transplant was reportedly several hundred expanded graft clones. Certain patients had high TCRbeta diversity at day 60, and it came from recipient T cells and thymic progenitors that survived. At the one-year point after transplant, T-cell counts and TCRbeta diversity were found to come mostly from T cells that had been newly produced.

Preparing the TCRbeta library involved the use of unique molecular identifiers. MiXCR, run by TCRdb on the PCR reads, gives a single entry per CDR3 protein. The sample contains 220,000 or so distinct CDR3 sequences, 7.5% to 9.5% of which appear only once. CDR1 is SSHAT and CDR2 is FNYEAQ in the germline V gene (reference sequence). V gave up 10 bases and J gave up 2 bases, with 15 bases separating them. The CDR3 runs 14 residues. Sequencing used PBMCs, mostly from graft donor cells, obtained 180 days after TCRalphabeta/CD19-depleted stem cell transplant. This chain uses TRBV7-7 with TRBJ2-1, with D possibly being TRBD1 or TRBD2 (5 bases each). The clonotype comes from a male patient younger than 18 who had a stem cell transplant for acute lymphoblastic leukemia, so the T cells may come from the graft donor. CDR3 loop: CATPRGPTYNEQFF. In DNA form, the CDR3 reads TGTGCCACCCCCCGGGGCCCGACCTACAATGAGCAGTTCTTC.